This T cell receptor (beta chain) was sequenced during a study of blood T cells in healthy people across ages. The CDR3 runs to 18 residues. Germline CDR1 reads MGHRA; CDR2 reads YSYEKL. V dropped 3 bases and J dropped 2; count of bases not matched to a gene: 8. Next came a second PCR, run for about 6 to 11 cycles, which used a sample-barcoded 5' primer along with a J-beta primer mix. MiXCR, run by TCRdb on the 5' RACE reads, gives a single entry per CDR3 protein. Among 750,000 or so distinct CDR3 sequences listed, about 25% were seen once. In its sample, this clonotype was seen a few times. This sample also appeared in a second study, on T cells of mothers and their children. That report adds: Maternal samples each gave over 9.5 million TCR beta CDR3 reads, and child samples approximately 2.8 million each. Overlap in related mother-child pairs always slightly exceeded unrelated pairs, never significantly.

The sequence came from a boy aged 5-17 years in good health. Source material: blood. V is TRBV4-1 and J is TRBJ2-1, with 12 bases lining up with TRBD2. CDR3 nucleotide sequence: TGCGCCAGCAGCCAGGACCTAGCGGGAGGGCACACCTACAATGAGCAGTTCTTC. Translated, it gives CASSQDLAGGHTYNEQFF.